The sequence of this T cell receptor beta chain was determined in a study of identical twins. TCRdb re-called the 5' RACE reads with MiXCR, one entry per CDR3 protein. The table includes some 1,700,000 distinct CDR3 sequences, less than 35% detected once. Study-level findings and limits: The degree of excess twin sharing was weaker in beta out-of-frame sequences. Shared out-of-frame alpha sequences (those common to twins) showed excess low generation probability.

The table lists this clonotype with a few counts. What it binds is not known. All of the donors were Caucasians in good health. Sequenced input: cord blood. The receptor's source is a newborn girl in good health.

In DNA, the CDR3 is TGTGCCATCAGTGGGGTAAAGGGTGAAGCTTTCTTT. It specifies CAISGVKGEAFF. The rearrangement uses TRBV10-3 and TRBJ1-1; D not certain. The V end was cut by 4 bases, the J end by 7 bases, with 10 bases between. This CDR3 contains 12 residues. Germline V gives CDR1 ENHRY, CDR2 SYGVKD.